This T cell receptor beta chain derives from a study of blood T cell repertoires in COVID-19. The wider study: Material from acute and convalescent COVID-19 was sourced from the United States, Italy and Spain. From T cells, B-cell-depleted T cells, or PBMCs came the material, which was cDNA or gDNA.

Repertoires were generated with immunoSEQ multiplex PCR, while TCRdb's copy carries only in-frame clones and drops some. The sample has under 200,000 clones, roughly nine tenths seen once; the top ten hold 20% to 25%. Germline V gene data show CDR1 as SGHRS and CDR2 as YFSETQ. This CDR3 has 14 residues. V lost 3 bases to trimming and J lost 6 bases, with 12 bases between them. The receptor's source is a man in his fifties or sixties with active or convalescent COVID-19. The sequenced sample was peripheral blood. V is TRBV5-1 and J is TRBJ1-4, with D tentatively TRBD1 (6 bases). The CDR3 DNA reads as TGCGCCAGCAGCTCCGGGACAATGGATGAAAAACTGTTTTTT. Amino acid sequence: CASSSGTMDEKLFF.